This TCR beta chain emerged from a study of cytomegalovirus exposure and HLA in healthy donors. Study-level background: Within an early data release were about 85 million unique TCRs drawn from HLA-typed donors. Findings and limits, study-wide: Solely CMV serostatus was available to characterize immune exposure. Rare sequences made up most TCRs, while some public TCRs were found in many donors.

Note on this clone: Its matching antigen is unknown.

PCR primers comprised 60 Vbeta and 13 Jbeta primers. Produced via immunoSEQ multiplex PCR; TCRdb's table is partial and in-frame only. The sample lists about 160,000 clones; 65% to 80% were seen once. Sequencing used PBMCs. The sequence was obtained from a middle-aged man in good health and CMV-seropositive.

The CDR3, as DNA: TGTGCCAGCAGCGTAACCGGGACAGGGAAGAACGGGACCCAGTACTTC. Residues: CASSVTGTGKNGTQYF. This rearrangement joins TRBV7-9 to TRBJ2-5; 9 bases are a match to TRBD1. Germline CDR1 and CDR2: SEHNR and FQNEAQ (reference sequence). V shed 5 bases, J shed 7 bases, and the junction held 14 bases outside the gene matches. The CDR3 extends over 16 amino acids.